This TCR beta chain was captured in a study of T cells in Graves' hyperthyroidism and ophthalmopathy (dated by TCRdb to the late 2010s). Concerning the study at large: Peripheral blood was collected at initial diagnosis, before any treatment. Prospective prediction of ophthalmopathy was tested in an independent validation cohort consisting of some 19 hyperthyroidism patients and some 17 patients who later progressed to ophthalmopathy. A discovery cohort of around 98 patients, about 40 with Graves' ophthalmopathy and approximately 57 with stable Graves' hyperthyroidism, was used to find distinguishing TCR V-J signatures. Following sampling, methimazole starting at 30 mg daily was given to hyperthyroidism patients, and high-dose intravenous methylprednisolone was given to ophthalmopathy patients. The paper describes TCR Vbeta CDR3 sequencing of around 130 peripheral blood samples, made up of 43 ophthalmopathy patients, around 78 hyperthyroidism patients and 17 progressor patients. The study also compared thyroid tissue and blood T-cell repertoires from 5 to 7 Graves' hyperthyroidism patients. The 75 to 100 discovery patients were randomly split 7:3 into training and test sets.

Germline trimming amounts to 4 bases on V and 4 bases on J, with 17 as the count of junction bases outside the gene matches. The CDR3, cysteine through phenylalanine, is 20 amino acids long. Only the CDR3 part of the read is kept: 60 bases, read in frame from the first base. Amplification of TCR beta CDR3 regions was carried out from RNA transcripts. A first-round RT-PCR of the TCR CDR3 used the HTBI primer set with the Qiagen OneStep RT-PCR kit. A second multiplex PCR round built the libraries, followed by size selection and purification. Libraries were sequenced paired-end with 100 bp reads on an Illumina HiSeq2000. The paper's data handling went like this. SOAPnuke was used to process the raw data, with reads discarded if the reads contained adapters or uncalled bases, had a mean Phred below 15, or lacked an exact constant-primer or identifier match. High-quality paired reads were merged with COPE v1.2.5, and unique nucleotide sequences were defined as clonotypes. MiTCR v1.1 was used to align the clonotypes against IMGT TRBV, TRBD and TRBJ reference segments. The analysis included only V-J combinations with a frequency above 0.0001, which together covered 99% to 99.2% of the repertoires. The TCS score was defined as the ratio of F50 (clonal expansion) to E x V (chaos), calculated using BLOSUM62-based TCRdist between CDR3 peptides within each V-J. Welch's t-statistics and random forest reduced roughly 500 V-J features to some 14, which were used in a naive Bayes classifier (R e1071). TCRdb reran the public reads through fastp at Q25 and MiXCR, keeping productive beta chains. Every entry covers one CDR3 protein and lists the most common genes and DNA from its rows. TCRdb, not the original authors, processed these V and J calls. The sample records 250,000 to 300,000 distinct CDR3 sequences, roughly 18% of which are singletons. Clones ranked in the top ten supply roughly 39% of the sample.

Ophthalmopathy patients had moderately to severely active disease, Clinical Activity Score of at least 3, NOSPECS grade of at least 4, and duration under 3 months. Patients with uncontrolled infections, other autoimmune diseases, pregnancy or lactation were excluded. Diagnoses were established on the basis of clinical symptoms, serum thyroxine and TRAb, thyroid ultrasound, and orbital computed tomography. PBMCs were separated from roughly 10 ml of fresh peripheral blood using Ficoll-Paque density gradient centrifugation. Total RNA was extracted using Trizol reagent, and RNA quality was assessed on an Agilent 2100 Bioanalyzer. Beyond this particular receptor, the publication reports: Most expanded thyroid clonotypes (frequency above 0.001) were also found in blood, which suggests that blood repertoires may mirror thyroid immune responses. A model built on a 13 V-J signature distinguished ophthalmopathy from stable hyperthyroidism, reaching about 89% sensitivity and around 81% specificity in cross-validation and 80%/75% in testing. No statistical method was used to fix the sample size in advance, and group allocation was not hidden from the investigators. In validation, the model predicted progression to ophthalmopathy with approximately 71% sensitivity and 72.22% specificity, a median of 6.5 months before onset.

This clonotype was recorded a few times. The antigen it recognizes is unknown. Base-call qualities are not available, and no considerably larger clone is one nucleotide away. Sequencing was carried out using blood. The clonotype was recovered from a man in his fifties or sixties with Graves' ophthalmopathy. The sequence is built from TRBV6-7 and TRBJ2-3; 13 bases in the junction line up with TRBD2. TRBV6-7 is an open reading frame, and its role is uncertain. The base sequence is TGTGCCAGCAGTTCCGGACTAGCGGGAGTTATGCATTTTATGGCAGATACGCAGTATTTT. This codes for CASSSGLAGVMHFMADTQYF.